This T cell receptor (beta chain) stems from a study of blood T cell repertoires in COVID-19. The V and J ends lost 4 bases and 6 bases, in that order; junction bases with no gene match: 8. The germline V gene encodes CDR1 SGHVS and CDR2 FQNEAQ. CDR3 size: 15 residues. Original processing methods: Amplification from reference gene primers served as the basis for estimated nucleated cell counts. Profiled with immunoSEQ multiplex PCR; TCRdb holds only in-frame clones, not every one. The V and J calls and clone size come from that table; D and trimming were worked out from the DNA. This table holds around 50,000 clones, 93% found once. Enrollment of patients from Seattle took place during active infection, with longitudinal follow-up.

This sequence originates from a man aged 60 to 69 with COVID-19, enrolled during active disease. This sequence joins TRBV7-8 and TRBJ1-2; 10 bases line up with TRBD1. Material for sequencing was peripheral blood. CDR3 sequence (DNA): TGTGCCAGCAGCTACCGACAGGGGGCGAGGGATGGCTACACCTTC. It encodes CASSYRQGARDGYTF.